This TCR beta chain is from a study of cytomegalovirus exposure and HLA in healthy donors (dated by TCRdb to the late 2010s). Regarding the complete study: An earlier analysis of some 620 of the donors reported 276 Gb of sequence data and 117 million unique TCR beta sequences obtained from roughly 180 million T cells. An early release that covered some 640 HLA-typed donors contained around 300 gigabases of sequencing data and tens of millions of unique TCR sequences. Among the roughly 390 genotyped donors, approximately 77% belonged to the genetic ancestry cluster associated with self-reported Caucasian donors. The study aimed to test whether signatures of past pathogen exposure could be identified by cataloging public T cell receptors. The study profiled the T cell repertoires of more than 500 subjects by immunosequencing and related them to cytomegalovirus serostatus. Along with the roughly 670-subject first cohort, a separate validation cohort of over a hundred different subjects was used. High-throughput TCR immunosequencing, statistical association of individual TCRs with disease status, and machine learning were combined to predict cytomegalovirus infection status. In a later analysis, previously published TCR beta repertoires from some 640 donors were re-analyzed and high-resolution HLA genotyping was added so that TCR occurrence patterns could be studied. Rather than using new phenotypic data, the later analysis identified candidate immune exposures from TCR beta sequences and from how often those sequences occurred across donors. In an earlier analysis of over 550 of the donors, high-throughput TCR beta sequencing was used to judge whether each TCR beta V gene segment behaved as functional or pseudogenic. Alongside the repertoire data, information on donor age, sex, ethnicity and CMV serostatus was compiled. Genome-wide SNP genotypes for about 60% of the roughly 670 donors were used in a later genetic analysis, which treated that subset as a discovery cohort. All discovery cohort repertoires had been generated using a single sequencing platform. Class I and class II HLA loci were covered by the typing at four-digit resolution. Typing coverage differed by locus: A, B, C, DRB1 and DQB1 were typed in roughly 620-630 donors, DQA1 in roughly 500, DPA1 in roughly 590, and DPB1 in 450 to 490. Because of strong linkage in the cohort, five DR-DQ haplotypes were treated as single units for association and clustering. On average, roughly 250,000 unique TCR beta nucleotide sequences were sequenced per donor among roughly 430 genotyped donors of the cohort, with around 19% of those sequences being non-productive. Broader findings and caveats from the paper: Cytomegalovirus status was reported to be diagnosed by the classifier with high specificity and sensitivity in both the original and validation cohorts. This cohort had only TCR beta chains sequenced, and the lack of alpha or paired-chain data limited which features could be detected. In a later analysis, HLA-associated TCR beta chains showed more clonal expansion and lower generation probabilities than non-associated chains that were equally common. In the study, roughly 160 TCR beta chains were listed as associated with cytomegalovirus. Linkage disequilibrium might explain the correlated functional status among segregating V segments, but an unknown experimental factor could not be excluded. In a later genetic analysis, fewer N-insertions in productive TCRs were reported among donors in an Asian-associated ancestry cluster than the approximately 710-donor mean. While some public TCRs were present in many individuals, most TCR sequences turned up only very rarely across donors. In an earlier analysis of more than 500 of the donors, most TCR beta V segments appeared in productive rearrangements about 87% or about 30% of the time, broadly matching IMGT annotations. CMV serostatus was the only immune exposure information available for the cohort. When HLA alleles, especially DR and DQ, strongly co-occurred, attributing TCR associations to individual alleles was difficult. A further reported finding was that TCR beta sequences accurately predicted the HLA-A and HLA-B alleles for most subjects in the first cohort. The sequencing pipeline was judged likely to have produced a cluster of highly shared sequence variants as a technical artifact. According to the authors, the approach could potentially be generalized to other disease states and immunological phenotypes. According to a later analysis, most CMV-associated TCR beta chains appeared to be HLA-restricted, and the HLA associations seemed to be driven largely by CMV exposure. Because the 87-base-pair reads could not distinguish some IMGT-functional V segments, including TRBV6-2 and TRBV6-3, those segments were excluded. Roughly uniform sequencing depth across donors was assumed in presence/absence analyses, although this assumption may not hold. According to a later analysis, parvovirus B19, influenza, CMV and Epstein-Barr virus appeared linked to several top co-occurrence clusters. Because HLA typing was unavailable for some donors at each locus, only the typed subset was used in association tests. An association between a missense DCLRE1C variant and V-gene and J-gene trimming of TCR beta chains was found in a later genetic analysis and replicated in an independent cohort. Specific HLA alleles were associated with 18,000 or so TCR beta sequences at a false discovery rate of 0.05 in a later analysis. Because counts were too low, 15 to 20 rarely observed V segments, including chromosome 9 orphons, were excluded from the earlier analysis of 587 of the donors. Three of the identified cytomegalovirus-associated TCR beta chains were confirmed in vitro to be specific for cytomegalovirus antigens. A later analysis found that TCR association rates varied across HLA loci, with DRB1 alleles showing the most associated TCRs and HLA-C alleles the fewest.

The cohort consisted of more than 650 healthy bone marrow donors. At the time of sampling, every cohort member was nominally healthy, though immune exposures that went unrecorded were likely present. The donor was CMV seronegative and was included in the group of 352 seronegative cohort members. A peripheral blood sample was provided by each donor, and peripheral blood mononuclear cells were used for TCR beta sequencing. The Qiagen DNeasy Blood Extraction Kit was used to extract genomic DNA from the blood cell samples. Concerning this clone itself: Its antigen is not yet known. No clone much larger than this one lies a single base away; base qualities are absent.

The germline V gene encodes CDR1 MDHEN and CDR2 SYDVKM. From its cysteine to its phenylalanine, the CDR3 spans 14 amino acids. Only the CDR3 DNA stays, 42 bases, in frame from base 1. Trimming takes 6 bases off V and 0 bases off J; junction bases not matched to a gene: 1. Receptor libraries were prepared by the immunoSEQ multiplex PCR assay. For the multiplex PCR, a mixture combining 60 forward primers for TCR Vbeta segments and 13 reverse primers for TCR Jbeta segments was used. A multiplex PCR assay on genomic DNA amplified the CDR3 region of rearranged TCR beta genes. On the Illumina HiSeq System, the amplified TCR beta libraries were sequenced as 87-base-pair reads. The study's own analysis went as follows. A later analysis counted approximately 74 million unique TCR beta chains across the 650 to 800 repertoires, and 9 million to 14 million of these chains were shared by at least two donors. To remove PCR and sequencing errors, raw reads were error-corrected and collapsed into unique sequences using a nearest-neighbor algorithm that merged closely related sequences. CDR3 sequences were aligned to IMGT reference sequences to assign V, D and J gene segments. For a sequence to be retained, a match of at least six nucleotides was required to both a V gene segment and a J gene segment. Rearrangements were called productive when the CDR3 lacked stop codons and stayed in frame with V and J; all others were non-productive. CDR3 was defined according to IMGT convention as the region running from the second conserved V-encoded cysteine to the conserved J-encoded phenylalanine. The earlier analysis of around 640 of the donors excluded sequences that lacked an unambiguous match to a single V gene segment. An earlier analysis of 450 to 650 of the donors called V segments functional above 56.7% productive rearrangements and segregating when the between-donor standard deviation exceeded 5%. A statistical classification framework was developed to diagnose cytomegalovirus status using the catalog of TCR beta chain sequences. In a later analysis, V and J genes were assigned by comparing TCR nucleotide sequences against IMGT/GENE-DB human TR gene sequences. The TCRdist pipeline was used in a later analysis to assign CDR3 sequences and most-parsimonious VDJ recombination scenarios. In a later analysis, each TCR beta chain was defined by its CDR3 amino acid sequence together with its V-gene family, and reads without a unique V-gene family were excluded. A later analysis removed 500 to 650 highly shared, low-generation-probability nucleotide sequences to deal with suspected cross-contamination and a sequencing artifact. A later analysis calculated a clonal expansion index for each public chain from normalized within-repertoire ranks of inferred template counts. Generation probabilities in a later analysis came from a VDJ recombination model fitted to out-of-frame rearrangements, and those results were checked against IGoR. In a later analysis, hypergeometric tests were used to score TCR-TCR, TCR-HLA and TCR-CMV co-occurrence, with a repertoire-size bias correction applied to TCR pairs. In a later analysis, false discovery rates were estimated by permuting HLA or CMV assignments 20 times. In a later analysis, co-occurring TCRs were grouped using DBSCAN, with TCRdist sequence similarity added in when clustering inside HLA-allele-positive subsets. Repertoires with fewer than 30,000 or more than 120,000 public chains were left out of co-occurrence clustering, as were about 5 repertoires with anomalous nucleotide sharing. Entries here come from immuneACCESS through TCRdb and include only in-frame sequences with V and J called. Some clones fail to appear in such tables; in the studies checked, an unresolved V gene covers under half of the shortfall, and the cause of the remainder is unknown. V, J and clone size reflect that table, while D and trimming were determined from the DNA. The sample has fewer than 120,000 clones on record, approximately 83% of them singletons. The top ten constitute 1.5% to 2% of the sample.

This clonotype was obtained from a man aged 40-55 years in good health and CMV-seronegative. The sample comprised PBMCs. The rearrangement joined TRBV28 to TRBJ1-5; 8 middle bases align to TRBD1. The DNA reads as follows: TGTGCCAGCAGGGGACAGGTTAGCAATCAGCCCCAGCATTTT. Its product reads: CASRGQVSNQPQHF.